This T cell receptor (beta chain) was retrieved from a study of T-cell reconstitution after alpha-beta-depleted transplantation in children. The germline V gene has CDR1 DFQATT and CDR2 SNEGSKA (reference sequence). The CDR3 runs 15 residues. V was pared by 3 bases and J by 10 bases, with 24 bases between. This clonotype was seen repeatedly, ten times or more. Its matching antigen is unknown. Preparing the TCRbeta library involved the use of unique molecular identifiers. TCRdb re-analysed the PCR reads in MiXCR, keeping a single row per CDR3 protein. Among about 200,000 distinct CDR3 sequences listed, 6.3% were seen once. General observations from the study: T cells produced anew were the main source of T-cell counts and diversity one year after transplant. There were reportedly several hundred expanded graft clones from which alpha-beta T cells came about two months after transplant.

The clonotype comes from a girl under two years old with combined immunodeficiency, due to receive a stem cell transplant. Sequenced here: PBMCs, sampled before TCRalphabeta/CD19-depleted stem cell transplant. The genes are TRBV20-1 and TRBJ1-1, with unresolved D. The CDR3 region has the DNA TGCAGTGCTAGTACGTCCCGGCAGGCAGTTTCCTTAGCTTTCTTT. This gives the protein CSASTSRQAVSLAFF.